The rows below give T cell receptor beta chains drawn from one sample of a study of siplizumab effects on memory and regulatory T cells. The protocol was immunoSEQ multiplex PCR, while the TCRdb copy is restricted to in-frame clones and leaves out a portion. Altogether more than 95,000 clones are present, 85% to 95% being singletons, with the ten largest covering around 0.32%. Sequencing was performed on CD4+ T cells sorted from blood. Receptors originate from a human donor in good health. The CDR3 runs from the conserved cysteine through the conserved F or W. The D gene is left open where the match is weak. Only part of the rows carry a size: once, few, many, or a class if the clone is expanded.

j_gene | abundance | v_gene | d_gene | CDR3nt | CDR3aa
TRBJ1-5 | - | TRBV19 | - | TGTGCCAGTAGTAAAGCAAACCAGCCCCAGCATTTT | CASSKANQPQHF
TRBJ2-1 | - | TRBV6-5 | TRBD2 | TGTGCCAGCAGTCCGGGACTAGCCTACAATGAGCAGTTCTTC | CASSPGLAYNEQFF
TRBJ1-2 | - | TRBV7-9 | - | TGTGCCAGCAGCTTAGACCAGATTCGTATGTACGGCTACACCTTC | CASSLDQIRMYGYTF
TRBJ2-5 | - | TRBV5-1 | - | TGCGCCAGCAGCTTGGCGCAAGAGACCCAGTACTTC | CASSLAQETQYF
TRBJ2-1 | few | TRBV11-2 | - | TGTGCCAGCAGCTTAAGGTGGGGTGCTTACAATGAGCAGTTCTTC | CASSLRWGAYNEQFF
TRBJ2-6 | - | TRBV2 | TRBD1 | TGTGCCAGCATTGGGGGCAGGGGGCCTGGGGCCAACGTCCTGACTTTC | CASIGGRGPGANVLTF
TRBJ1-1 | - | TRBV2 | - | TGTGCCAGCACCCCAATACTTACTGAAGCTTTCTTT | CASTPILTEAFF
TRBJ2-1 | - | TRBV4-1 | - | TGCGCCAGCAGCCCGAGGTCGAGCTCCTACAATGAGCAGTTCTTC | CASSPRSSSYNEQFF
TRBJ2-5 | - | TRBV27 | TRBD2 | TGTGCCAGCAGTCTTGTGCTAGCGGGAGGTCAAGAGACCCAGTACTTC | CASSLVLAGGQETQYF
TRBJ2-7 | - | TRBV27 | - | TGTGCCAGCAGTTGGGGAAACAGGGTTGGCGAGCAGTACTTC | CASSWGNRVGEQYF
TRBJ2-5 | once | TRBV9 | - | TGTGCCAGCAGCGTAGGGGAAAAAGAGGGGGAGACCCAGTACTTC | CASSVGEKEGETQYF
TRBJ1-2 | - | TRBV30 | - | TGTGCCTGGAACGGCTACCCATGGCATAACTATGGCTACACCTTC | CAWNGYPWHNYGYTF
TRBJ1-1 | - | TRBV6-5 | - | TGTGCCAGCAGGGCAGCAAGGGGGTCCACTGAAGCTTTCTTT | CASRAARGSTEAFF
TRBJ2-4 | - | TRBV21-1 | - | TGTGCCAGCAGCAACCTGGGACTAGCGGGAGTGGCCAAAAACATTCAGTACTTC | CASSNLGLAGVAKNIQYF
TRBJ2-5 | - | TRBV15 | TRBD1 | TGTGCCACCGGGACAGGGGTAAGAGAGACCCAGTACTTC | CATGTGVRETQYF
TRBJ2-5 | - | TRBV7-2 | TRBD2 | TGTGCCAGCAGCTCTAGCGGGAGGGGGGAGACCCAGTACTTC | CASSSSGRGETQYF
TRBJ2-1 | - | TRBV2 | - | TGTGCCAGCAGCCGGGGGGCATATGAGCAGTTCTTC | CASSRGAYEQFF
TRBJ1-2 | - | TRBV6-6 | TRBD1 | TGTGCCAGCAGTTACTCGGTTGTGGGCAGGGGGTCCGGCTACACCTTC | CASSYSVVGRGSGYTF
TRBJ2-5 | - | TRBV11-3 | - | TGTGCCAGCAGCCAGGCCGGGGCCCAGTACTTC | CASSQAGAQYF
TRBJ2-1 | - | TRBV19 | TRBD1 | TGTGCCAGTAGTAGGGTACAGGGGTCCCCTCTTGAGCAGTTCTTC | CASSRVQGSPLEQFF
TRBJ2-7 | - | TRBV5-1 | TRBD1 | TGCGCCAGCAGCTTGGTATCCGGGACAGGGGGGATCGACGAGCAGTACTTC | CASSLVSGTGGIDEQYF
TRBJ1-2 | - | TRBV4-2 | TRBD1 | TGTGCCAGCAGCCATCTCGGGACAGAGTATGGCTACACCTTC | CASSHLGTEYGYTF
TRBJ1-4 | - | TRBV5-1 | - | TGCGCCAGCAGCTTGGAAGACAGCCCCACGGAAAAACTGTTTTTT | CASSLEDSPTEKLFF
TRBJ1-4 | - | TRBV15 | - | TGTGCCACCAGCAGACAGGGAGGGGAAAAACTGTTTTTT | CATSRQGGEKLFF
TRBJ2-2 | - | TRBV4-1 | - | TGCGCCAGCAGCCAAGTCGAGGGGACCACCGGGGAGCTGTTTTTT | CASSQVEGTTGELFF
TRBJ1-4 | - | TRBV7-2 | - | TGTGCCAGCAGCTTAGCAGGGGTAGGGGGTGAAAAACTGTTTTTT | CASSLAGVGGEKLFF